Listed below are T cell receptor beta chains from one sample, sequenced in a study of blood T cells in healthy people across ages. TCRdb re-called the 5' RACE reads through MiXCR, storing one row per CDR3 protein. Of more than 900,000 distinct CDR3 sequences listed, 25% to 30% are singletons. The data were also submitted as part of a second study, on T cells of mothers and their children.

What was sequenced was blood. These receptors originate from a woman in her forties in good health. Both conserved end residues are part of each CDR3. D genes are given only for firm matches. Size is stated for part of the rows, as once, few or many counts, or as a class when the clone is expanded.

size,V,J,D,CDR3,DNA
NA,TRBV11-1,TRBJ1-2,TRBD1,CASSFLQVRGPREKRKEGYTF,TGTGCCAGCAGCTTTCTCCAAGTAAGGGGGCCCAGGGAAAAGCGGAAGGAAGGCTACACCTTC
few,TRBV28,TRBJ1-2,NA,CASSPRGRGAGDYGYTF,TGTGCCAGCAGTCCCCGTGGACGGGGGGCTGGGGACTATGGCTACACCTTC
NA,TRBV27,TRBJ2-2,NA,CASSFGVSGELFF,TGTGCCAGCAGTTTTGGGGTGTCCGGGGAGCTGTTTTTT
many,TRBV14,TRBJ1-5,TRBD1,CASSQEARTGGTQPQHF,TGTGCCAGCAGCCAAGAGGCTCGGACAGGGGGTACTCAGCCCCAGCATTTT
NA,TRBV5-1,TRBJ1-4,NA,CASSSGAGGKLFF,TGCGCCAGCAGCTCCGGGGCAGGAGGAAAACTGTTTTTT
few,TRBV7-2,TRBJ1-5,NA,CASSLNGDGAQPQHF,TGTGCCAGCAGCTTAAACGGGGATGGTGCGCAGCCCCAGCATTTT
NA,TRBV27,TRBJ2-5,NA,CASSSAIAQETQYF,TGTGCCAGCAGTTCGGCAATAGCCCAAGAGACCCAGTACTTC
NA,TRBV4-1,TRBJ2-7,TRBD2,CASGQDQRGFRYEQYF,TGCGCCAGCGGCCAAGACCAGCGGGGGTTTCGGTACGAGCAGTACTTC
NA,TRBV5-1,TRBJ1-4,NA,CASSLEGLDEKLFF,TGCGCCAGCAGCTTGGAAGGGCTGGATGAAAAACTGTTTTTT
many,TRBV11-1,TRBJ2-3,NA,CASSPPGNTDTQYF,TGTGCCAGCAGCCCTCCCGGGAACACAGATACGCAGTATTTT
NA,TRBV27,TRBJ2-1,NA,CASSTMRANEQFF,TGTGCCAGCAGTACGATGCGGGCCAATGAGCAGTTCTTC
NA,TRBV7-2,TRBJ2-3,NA,CASSYRGLQALTDTQYF,TGTGCCAGCAGCTATAGGGGGTTGCAGGCCCTCACAGATACGCAGTATTTT
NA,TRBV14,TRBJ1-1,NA,CASSSWVGNTEAFF,TGTGCCAGCAGCTCTTGGGTGGGGAACACTGAAGCTTTCTTT
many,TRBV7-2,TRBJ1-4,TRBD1,CASSQDRGGEKLFF,TGTGCCAGCAGCCAAGACAGGGGAGGTGAAAAACTGTTTTTT
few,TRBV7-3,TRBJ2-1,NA,CASSLNPSGFDEQFF,TGTGCCAGCAGCTTAAATCCGTCAGGGTTTGATGAGCAGTTCTTC
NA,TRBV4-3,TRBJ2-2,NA,CASSQDSPGNTGELFF,TGCGCCAGCAGCCAAGATTCACCAGGGAACACCGGGGAGCTGTTTTTT
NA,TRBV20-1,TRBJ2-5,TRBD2,CSAFSTSGPQETQYF,TGCAGTGCTTTCTCGACTAGCGGGCCCCAAGAGACCCAGTACTTC